Listed below are T cell receptor beta chains from one sample, sequenced in a study of post-analysis software for immune sequencing data. One entry per CDR3 protein results from TCRdb running MiXCR on the PCR reads. The sample comprises some 690,000 distinct CDR3 sequences, 59% of which are singletons, and over 9% rests with the top ten. Sequencing used blood. The source is a girl aged 2 to 9 with multiple sclerosis. The CDR3 runs from the conserved cysteine through the conserved F or W. D genes are given only for firm matches. Expanded clones are given a class, and other clones once, few, many or no size at all.

d_call clone_size j_call v_call cdr3_aa cdr3_nt
. . TRBJ2-4 TRBV12-3/TRBV12-4 CASSPQRNLNIQYF TGTGCCAGCAGCCCTCAGAGAAATCTGAACATTCAGTACTTC
. . TRBJ2-3 TRBV5-1 CAGSFGGSTDTQYF TGCGCCGGCAGCTTTGGAGGGAGCACAGATACGCAGTATTTT
TRBD1 . TRBJ1-2 TRBV3-1 CASSLGQGDGGYTF TGTGCCAGCAGCCTGGGACAGGGAGATGGTGGCTACACCTTC
. . TRBJ2-7 TRBV5-6 CASSLGQRDYEQYF TGTGCCAGCAGCTTGGGACAGCGCGACTACGAGCAGTACTTC
. few TRBJ2-7 TRBV10-3 CAISEENEGGYEQYF TGTGCCATCAGTGAGGAAAATGAGGGCGGCTACGAGCAGTACTTC
. . TRBJ2-3 TRBV7-2 CASSSMWPDTQYF TGTGCCAGCAGCTCCATGTGGCCAGATACGCAGTATTTT
. . TRBJ2-1 TRBV6-4 CASMGSNEQFF TGTGCCAGCATGGGGTCCAATGAGCAGTTCTTC
. few TRBJ2-5 TRBV29-1 CSVEEQTAETQYF TGCAGCGTTGAAGAACAGACGGCCGAGACCCAGTACTTC
TRBD2 . TRBJ2-3 TRBV9 CASSVGTSGGLTDTQYF TGTGCCAGCAGCGTAGGGACTAGCGGGGGCCTCACAGATACGCAGTATTTT
. few TRBJ1-2 TRBV4-3 CASSQDWSGGYTF TGCGCCAGCAGCCAAGATTGGTCAGGCGGCTACACCTTC
TRBD2 . TRBJ2-1 TRBV20-1 CSASSTSGYNNEQFF TGCAGTGCTAGTTCTACTAGCGGATATAACAATGAGCAGTTCTTC
. . TRBJ2-1 TRBV28 CASSSPSGNEQFF TGTGCCAGCAGTTCCCCCAGCGGCAATGAGCAGTTCTTC
. . TRBJ1-4 TRBV7-2 CASSLASGRDEKLFF TGTGCCAGCAGCTTAGCTTCGGGGAGGGATGAAAAACTGTTTTTT
. . TRBJ1-1 TRBV7-9 CASSLVRGPVNTEAFF TGTGCCAGCAGCTTAGTAAGGGGACCGGTGAACACTGAAGCTTTCTTT
. few TRBJ2-1 TRBV29-1 CSGFGPTAYNEQFF TGCAGCGGGTTCGGACCGACCGCCTACAATGAGCAGTTCTTC
TRBD2 . TRBJ2-3 TRBV5-1 CASSYRTSGIGDTQYF TGCGCCAGCAGCTACAGGACTAGCGGGATTGGGGATACGCAGTATTTT
. . TRBJ2-2 TRBV20-1 CSASPQLGARELFF TGCAGTGCTAGCCCACAGTTGGGCGCGCGGGAGCTGTTTTTT
TRBD2 . TRBJ2-2 TRBV6-1 CATGIISGGYVPGELFF TGTGCCACCGGGATTATTAGCGGGGGCTACGTCCCCGGGGAGCTGTTTTTT
TRBD1 few TRBJ2-1 TRBV10-3 CAIRTGVGQGTNNEQFF TGTGCCATCAGGACCGGGGTAGGACAGGGAACAAACAATGAGCAGTTCTTC
TRBD1 . TRBJ1-4 TRBV20-1 CSARDGTGVEKLFF TGCAGTGCTAGAGATGGGACAGGGGTTGAAAAACTGTTTTTT
. . TRBJ2-7 TRBV12-3/TRBV12-4 CASSLARDRAYEQYF TGTGCCAGCAGTTTAGCGCGGGACAGAGCCTACGAGCAGTACTTC
. few TRBJ2-7 TRBV10-3 CAISTDSSSYEQYF TGTGCCATCAGTACGGACAGTAGCTCCTACGAGCAGTACTTC
. . TRBJ2-1 TRBV6-1 CALGGGQASYNEQFF TGTGCCCTTGGGGGAGGACAGGCCAGCTACAATGAGCAGTTCTTC
TRBD2 . TRBJ2-1 TRBV29-1 CSVDGSGGFGTEFF TGCAGCGTTGATGGTAGCGGGGGTTTTGGTACGGAGTTCTTC
. . TRBJ2-7 TRBV9 CASSVSYGASYEQYF TGTGCCAGCAGCGTATCTTACGGGGCCTCATACGAGCAGTACTTC
. . TRBJ1-2 TRBV6-5 CAGSYSFLGAHYGYTF TGTGCCGGCAGTTACTCCTTTCTGGGGGCCCACTATGGCTACACCTTC
TRBD1 few TRBJ1-1 TRBV6-1 CASAWQGADTEAFF TGTGCCAGCGCGTGGCAGGGGGCGGACACTGAAGCTTTCTTT
TRBD2 . TRBJ2-3 TRBV6-4 CASSDGGGASDTQYF TGTGCCAGCAGTGACGGCGGGGGGGCGTCAGATACGCAGTATTTT
. . TRBJ2-3 TRBV9 CASSVGGIYTDTQYF TGTGCCAGCAGCGTAGGGGGCATTTACACAGATACGCAGTATTTT
. . TRBJ2-1 TRBV11-2 CASSLVSGPNYNEQFF TGTGCCAGCAGCTTAGTGTCCGGTCCTAACTACAATGAGCAGTTCTTC
. . TRBJ1-2 TRBV24-1 CATSDRPGPGRNYGYTF TGTGCCACCAGTGACAGACCGGGCCCTGGAAGAAACTATGGCTACACCTTC
. . TRBJ2-3 TRBV4-1 CASSQHGTLIDTQYF TGCGCCAGCAGCCAACACGGGACTCTTATAGATACGCAGTATTTT
TRBD1 . TRBJ2-6 TRBV12-3/TRBV12-4 CASSPTPGQGVSGANVLTF TGTGCCAGCAGTCCAACGCCGGGACAGGGGGTATCTGGGGCCAACGTCCTGACTTTC
. . TRBJ2-7 TRBV6-1 CASSASGTFTYF TGTGCCAGCAGTGCCTCCGGGACCTTCACGTACTTC
. . TRBJ1-2 TRBV3-1 CASSQRGQVEGYTF TGTGCCAGCAGCCAACGTGGACAAGTGGAAGGCTACACCTTC
TRBD1 few TRBJ2-1 TRBV29-1 CSVERRDRGLDEQFF TGCAGCGTTGAACGGCGGGACAGGGGTTTGGATGAGCAGTTCTTC
TRBD1 . TRBJ1-2 TRBV4-3 CASSRQGMDYGYTF TGCGCCAGCAGCCGACAGGGGATGGACTATGGCTACACCTTC
. . TRBJ2-7 TRBV12-3/TRBV12-4 CASRVGGVEQYF TGTGCCAGCAGAGTAGGCGGGGTCGAGCAGTACTTC
. few TRBJ1-1 TRBV29-1 CSGQENTEAFF TGCAGCGGACAGGAGAACACTGAAGCTTTCTTT
TRBD2 . TRBJ2-5 TRBV6-2/TRBV6-3 CASSYGETSGTQYF TGTGCCAGCAGTTACGGGGAGACTAGCGGGACCCAGTACTTC
TRBD1 few TRBJ2-3 TRBV13 CASSRTDRGPADTQYF TGTGCCAGCAGCAGAACTGACAGGGGGCCAGCAGATACGCAGTATTTT
. . TRBJ2-3 TRBV27 CASSLDGSGGKYTDTQYF TGTGCCAGCAGTTTAGACGGTTCAGGGGGGAAGTACACAGATACGCAGTATTTT
. . TRBJ2-7 TRBV5-1 CASFSGTSEYEQYF TGCGCCAGCTTCTCCGGGACTTCGGAATACGAGCAGTACTTC
. . TRBJ2-3 TRBV7-8 CASSLIGTSSTDTQYF TGTGCCAGCAGCTTAATTGGGACTTCTAGCACAGATACGCAGTATTTT
TRBD2 few TRBJ2-3 TRBV11-2 CASSQPWRGANTDTQYF TGTGCCAGCAGCCAACCCTGGCGGGGGGCGAACACAGATACGCAGTATTTT
TRBD1 few TRBJ2-7 TRBV7-9 CASSSRQGEEQYF TGTGCCAGCAGCTCCCGACAGGGGGAAGAGCAGTACTTC
TRBD2 once TRBJ2-1 TRBV12-3/TRBV12-4 CASSFRLAGGRSGNEQFF TGTGCCAGCAGTTTCCGACTAGCGGGGGGGCGCTCCGGCAATGAGCAGTTCTTC
. . TRBJ2-3 TRBV20-1 CSARVEFLTGFSTDTQYF TGCAGTGCTAGAGTAGAATTTTTGACGGGGTTTAGCACAGATACGCAGTATTTT
. . TRBJ2-1 TRBV20-1 CSARPARGRVVNEQFF TGCAGTGCTAGACCTGCCCGTGGCAGGGTCGTCAATGAGCAGTTCTTC
TRBD1 . TRBJ2-7 TRBV6-5 CASSYPSMPDRARYTYEQYF TGTGCCAGCAGTTACCCTTCTATGCCCGACAGGGCGAGGTATACCTACGAGCAGTACTTC
. . TRBJ2-5 TRBV20-1 CSANRGPEETQYF TGCAGTGCTAACCGGGGTCCGGAAGAGACCCAGTACTTC
. . TRBJ2-3 TRBV5-5 CASSRDTGSTDTQYF TGTGCCAGCAGCCGGGACACGGGATCCACAGATACGCAGTATTTT
. . TRBJ2-1 TRBV20-1 CSATTRYNEQFF TGCAGTGCCACGACTCGCTACAATGAGCAGTTCTTC